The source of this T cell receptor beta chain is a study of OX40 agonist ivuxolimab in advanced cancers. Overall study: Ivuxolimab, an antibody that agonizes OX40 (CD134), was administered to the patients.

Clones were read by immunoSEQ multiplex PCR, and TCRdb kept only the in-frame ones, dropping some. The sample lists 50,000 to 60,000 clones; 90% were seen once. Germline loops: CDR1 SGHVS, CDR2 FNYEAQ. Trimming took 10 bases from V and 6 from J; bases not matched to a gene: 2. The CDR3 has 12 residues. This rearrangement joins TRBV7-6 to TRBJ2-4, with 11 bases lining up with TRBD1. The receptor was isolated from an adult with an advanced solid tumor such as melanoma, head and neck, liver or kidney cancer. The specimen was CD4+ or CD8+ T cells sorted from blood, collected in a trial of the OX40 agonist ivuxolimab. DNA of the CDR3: TGTGCCACCGGGACAGGGGGAAACATTCAGTACTTC. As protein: CATGTGGNIQYF.